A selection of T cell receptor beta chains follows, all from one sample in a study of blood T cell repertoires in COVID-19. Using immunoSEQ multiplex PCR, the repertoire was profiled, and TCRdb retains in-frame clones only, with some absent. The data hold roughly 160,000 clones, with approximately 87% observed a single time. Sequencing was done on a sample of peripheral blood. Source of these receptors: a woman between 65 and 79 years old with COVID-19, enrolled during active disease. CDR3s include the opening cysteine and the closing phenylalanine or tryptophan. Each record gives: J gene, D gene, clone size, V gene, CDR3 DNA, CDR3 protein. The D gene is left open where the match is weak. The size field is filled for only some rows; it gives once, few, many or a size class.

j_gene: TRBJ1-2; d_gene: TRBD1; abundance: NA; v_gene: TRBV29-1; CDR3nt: TGCAGCACAGAACAGGGGCGCGACTATGGCTACACCTTC; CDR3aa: CSTEQGRDYGYTF
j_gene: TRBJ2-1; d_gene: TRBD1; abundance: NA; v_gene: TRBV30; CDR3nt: TGTGCCTGGAGTTCAACAGGGGGCGAGCAGTTCTTC; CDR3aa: CAWSSTGGEQFF
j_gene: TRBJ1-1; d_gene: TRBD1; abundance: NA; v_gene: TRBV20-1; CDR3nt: TGCAGTGCTAGTCAGCCAGGGGGTTGGACTGAAGCTTTCTTT; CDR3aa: CSASQPGGWTEAFF
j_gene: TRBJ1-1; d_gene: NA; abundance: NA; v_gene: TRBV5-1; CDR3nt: TGCGCCAGCAGCTTGGAAGGAGGGTCGGCTTTCTTT; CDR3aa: CASSLEGGSAFF
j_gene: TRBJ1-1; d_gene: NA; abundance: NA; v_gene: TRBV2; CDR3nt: TGTGCCAGCAGTGTCACGGACAGTAGCACTGAAGCTTTCTTT; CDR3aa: CASSVTDSSTEAFF
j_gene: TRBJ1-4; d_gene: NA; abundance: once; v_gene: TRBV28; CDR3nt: TGTGCCAGCAAGGACACCTCTAATGAAAAACTGTTTTTT; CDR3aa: CASKDTSNEKLFF
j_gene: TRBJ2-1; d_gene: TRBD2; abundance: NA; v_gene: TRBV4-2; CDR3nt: TGTGCCAGCAGCCAGGCGGCTAGCGGGGATTACAATGAGCAGTTCTTC; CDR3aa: CASSQAASGDYNEQFF
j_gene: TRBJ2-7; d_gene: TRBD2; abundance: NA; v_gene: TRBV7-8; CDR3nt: TGTGCCAGCAGCCGTACTAGCGCTTACGAGCAGTACTTC; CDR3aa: CASSRTSAYEQYF
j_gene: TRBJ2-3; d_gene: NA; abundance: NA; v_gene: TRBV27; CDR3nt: TGTGCCAGCAGTCTCTTCTCCGGCACAGATACGCAGTATTTT; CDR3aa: CASSLFSGTDTQYF
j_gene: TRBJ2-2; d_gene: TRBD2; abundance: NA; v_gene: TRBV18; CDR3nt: TGTGCCAGCTCACCGGCCAGCGGGGGGTACACCGGGGAGCTGTTTTTT; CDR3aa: CASSPASGGYTGELFF
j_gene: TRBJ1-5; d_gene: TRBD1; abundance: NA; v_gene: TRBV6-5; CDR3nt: TGTGCCAGCAGAACCAGGGGGCAGGGCAATCAGCCCCAGCATTTT; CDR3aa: CASRTRGQGNQPQHF
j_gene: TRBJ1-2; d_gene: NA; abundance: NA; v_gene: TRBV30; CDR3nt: TGTGCCTGGAGTGTAGGACACAGCTATGGCTACACCTTC; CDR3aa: CAWSVGHSYGYTF
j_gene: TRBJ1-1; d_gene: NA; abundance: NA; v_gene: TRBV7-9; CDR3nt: TGTGCCAGCAGCCTAATGCGGGGGCCGGGACCTGAAGCTTTCTTT; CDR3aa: CASSLMRGPGPEAFF
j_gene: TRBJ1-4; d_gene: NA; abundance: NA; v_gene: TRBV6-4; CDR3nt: TGTGCCAGCAGTAATGAGGGAGGGGATGAAAAACTGTTTTTT; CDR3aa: CASSNEGGDEKLFF
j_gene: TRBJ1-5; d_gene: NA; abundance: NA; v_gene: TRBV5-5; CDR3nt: TGTGCCAGCAGCGCCGACAGTTTCCGCAATCAGCCCCAGCATTTT; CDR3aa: CASSADSFRNQPQHF
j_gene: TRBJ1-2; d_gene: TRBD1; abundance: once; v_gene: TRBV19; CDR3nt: TGTGCCAGTAGCTCGACAGGGGATAACTATGGCTACACCTTC; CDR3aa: CASSSTGDNYGYTF
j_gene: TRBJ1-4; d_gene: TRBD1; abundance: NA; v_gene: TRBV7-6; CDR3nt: TGTGCCAGCAGCTTAGCGGGACAGCCTATCCATGAAAAACTGTTTTTT; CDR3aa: CASSLAGQPIHEKLFF
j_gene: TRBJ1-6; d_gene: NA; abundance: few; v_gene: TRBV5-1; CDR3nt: TGCGCCAGCAGCTTGGACAGAACCAATTCACCCCTCCACTTT; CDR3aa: CASSLDRTNSPLHF
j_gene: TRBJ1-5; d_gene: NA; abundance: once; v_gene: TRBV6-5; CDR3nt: TGTGCCAGCAGTTACAGGGGGGGGCCCCAGCATTTT; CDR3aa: CASSYRGGPQHF
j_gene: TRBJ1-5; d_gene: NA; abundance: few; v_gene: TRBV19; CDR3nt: TGTGCCAGTAGGGTTCAGGGAATCAATCAGCCCCAGCATTTT; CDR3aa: CASRVQGINQPQHF
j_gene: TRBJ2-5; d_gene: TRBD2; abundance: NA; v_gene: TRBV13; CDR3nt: TGTGCCAGCAGCTTAGGGACTAGCGGGGGGGAGACCCAGTACTTC; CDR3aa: CASSLGTSGGETQYF
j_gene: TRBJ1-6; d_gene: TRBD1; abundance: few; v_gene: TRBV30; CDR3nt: TGTGCCTGCTCGGGACAGGGTAAATCACCCCTCCACTTT; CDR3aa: CACSGQGKSPLHF
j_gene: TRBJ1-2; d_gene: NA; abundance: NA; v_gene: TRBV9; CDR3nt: TGTGCCAGCAGCACAACAGCTGGCTACACCTTC; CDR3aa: CASSTTAGYTF
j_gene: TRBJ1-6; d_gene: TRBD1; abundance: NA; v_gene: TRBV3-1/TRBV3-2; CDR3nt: TGTGCCAGCAGCCAAGAGGGGGGACAGGGGGCCCTCGTCCACTTT; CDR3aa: CASSQEGGQGALVHF
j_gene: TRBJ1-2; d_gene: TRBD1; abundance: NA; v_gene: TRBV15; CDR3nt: TGTGCCACCAGCAGAGCCGGCGGGACAGTGAATGGCTACACCTTC; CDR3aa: CATSRAGGTVNGYTF
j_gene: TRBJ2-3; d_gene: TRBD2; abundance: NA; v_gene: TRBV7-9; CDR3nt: TGTGCCAGCAGCTTAGGGACCCTAGCGGGGGACACAGATACGCAGTATTTT; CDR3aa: CASSLGTLAGDTDTQYF
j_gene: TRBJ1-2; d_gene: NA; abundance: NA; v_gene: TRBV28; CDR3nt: TGTGCCAGCAGTGATCCTTCCTATAACTATGGCTACACCTTC; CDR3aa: CASSDPSYNYGYTF
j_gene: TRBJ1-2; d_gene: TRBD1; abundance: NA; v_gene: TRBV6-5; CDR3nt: TGTGCCAGCAGTAGACAGGGTGCGGGTGGCTACACCTTC; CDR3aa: CASSRQGAGGYTF
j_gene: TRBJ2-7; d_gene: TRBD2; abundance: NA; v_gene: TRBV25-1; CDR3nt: TGTGCCAGCAGTGACAGCGGGGGATTGCTCGAGCAGTACTTC; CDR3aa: CASSDSGGLLEQYF
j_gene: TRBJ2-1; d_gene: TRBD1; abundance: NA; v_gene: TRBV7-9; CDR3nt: TGTGCCAGCAGCTTAGGGGCCCGGGGGACAGGGGGCTACAATGAGCAGTTCTTC; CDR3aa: CASSLGARGTGGYNEQFF
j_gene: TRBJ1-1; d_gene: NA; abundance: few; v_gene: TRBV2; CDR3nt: TGTGCCAGCAGGGATAGAGTGGGGGCAAGGGGTGAAGCTTTCTTT; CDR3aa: CASRDRVGARGEAFF
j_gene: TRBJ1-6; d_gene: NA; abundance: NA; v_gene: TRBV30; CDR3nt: TGTGCCTGGAGTCGGGACAAAGTTAATTCACCCCTCCACTTT; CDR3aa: CAWSRDKVNSPLHF
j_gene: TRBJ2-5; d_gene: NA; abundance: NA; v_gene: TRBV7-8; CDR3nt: TGTGCCAGCAGCTTGGGACAAGTCCAAGAGACCCAGTACTTC; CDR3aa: CASSLGQVQETQYF
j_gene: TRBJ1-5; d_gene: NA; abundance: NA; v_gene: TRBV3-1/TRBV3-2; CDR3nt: TGTGCCAGCAGCCAAGGAGCCTCGGAGGAGCCCCAGCATTTT; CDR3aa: CASSQGASEEPQHF
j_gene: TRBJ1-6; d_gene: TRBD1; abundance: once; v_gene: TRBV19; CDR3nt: TGTGCCAGTAGTACGCGGGGACAGTATAATTCACCCCTCCACTTT; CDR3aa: CASSTRGQYNSPLHF
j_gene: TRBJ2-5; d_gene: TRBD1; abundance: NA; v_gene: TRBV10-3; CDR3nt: TGTGCCATCAGCCCCGGGACAGAAGAGACCCAGTACTTC; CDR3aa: CAISPGTEETQYF
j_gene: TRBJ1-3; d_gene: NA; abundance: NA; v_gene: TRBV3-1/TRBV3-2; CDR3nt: TGTGCCACCGCGCCTCTCTCTACGGGAAACTCTGGAAACACCATATATTTT; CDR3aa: CATAPLSTGNSGNTIYF
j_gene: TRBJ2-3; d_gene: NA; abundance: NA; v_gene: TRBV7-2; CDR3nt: TGTGCCAGCAGCTCCACGGCAGGTATTGGCACAGATACGCAGTATTTT; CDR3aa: CASSSTAGIGTDTQYF
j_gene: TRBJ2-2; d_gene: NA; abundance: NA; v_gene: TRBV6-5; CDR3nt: TGTGCCAGCAGTTACTCACTGGGGACTCACACCGGGGAGCTGTTTTTT; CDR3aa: CASSYSLGTHTGELFF
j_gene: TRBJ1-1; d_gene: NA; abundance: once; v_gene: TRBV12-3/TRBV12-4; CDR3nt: TGTGCCAGCAGTTTACACATCAACACTGAAGCTTTCTTT; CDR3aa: CASSLHINTEAFF
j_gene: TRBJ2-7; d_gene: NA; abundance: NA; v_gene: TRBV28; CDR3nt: TGTGCCAGCAGCCGTGGGGGAACAGGGAACGAGCAGTACTTC; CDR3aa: CASSRGGTGNEQYF
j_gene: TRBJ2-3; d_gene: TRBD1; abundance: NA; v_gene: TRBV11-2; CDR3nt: TGTGCCAGCAGCCTTAGCCCGAGGGGACAGGGGTCAGATACGCAGTATTTT; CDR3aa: CASSLSPRGQGSDTQYF
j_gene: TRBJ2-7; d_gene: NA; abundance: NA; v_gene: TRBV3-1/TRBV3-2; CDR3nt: TGTGCCAGCAGCCGTAGCGGCTACGAGCAGTACTTC; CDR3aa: CASSRSGYEQYF
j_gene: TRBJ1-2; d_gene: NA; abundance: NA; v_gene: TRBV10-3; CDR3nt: TGTGCCAGCAGGACCGACAGAGAAGGCTATGGCTACACCTTC; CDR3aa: CASRTDREGYGYTF
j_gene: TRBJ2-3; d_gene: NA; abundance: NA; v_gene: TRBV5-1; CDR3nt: TGCGCCAGCAGCTTGGGCGGGGGCACAGATACGCAGTATTTT; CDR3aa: CASSLGGGTDTQYF
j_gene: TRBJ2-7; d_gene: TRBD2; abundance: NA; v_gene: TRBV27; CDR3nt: TGTGCCAGCAGTTACGGGACGGGAGGTGGCTACGAGCAGTACTTC; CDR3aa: CASSYGTGGGYEQYF
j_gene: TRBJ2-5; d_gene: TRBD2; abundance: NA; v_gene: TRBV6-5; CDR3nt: TGTGCCAGCAGTACGGGACTAGGAGTTCCAGAGACCCAGTACTTC; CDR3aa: CASSTGLGVPETQYF
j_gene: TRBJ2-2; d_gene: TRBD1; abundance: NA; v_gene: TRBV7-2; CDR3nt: TGTGCCAGCAGCTTTACAGGGGGCTCACACACCGGGGAGCTGTTTTTT; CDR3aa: CASSFTGGSHTGELFF
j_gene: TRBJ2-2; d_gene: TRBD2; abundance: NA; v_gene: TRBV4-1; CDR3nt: TGCGCCAGCAGCCAAGAGGGGCTAGCGGGCAGCGGGGAGCTGTTTTTT; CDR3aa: CASSQEGLAGSGELFF
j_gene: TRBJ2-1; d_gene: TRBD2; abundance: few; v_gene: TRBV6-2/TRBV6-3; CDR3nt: TGTGCCAGCAGCCCGCCCGGGACTAGGGGTGACAATGAGCAGTTCTTC; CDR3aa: CASSPPGTRGDNEQFF
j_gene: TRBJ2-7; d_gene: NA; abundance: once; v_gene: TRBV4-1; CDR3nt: TGCGCCAGCAGCCAGCCTCCGGGGGTTGATTCGCGGGAGCAGTACTTC; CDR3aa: CASSQPPGVDSREQYF
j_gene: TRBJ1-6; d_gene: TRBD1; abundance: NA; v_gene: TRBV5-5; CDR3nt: TGTGCCAGCAGCACAGGGGCGGCCAATTCACCCCTCCACTTT; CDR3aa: CASSTGAANSPLHF
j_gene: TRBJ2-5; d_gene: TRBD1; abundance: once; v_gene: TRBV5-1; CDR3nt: TGCGCCAGCAGCCTGGGACAGGCCCTCCGGGAGACCCAGTACTTC; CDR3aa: CASSLGQALRETQYF
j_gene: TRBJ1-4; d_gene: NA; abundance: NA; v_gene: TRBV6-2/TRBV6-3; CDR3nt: TGTGCCAGCAGTTACGGGACGGAGGGTAGTAATGAAAAACTGTTTTTT; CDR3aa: CASSYGTEGSNEKLFF